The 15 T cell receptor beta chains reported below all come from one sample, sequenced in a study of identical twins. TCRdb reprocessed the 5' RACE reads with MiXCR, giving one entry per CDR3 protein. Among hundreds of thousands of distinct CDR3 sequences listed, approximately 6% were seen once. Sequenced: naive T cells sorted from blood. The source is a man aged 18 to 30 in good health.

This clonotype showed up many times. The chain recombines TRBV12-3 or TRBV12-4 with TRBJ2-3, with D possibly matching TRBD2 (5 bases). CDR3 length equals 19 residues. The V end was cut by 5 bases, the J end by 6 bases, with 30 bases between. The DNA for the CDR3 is TGTGCCAGCAGTCCCACTAGTTCCCCTAGTCCTGAGGGCCTCGATACGCAGTATTTT. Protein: CASSPTSSPSPEGLDTQYF.

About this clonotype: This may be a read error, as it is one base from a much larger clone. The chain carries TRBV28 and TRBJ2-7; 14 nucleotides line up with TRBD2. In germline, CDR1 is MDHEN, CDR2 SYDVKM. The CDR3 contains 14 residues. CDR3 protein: CARRLAGGAYEQYF. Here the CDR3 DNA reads TGTGCCCGCAGACTAGCGGGAGGGGCCTACGAGCAGTACTTC.

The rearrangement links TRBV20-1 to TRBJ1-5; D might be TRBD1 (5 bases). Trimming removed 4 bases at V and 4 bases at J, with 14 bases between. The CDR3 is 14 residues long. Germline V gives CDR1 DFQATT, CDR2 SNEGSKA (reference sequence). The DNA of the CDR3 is TGCAGTGCTATCCCCCCCGGGGGGAATCAGCCCCAGCATTTT. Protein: CSAIPPGGNQPQHF.

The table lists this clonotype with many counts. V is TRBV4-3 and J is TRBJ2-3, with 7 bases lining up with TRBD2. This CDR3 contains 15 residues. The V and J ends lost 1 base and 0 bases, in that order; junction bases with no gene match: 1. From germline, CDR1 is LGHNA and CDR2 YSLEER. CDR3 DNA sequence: TGCGCCAGCAGCCAAGGACTAGCTAGCACAGATACGCAGTATTTT. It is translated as CASSQGLASTDTQYF.

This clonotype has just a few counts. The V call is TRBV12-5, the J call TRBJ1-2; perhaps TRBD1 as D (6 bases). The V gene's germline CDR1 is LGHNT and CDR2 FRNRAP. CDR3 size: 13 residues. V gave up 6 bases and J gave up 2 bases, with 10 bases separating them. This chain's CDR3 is CASGPTGNYGYTF. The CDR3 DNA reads TGTGCTAGTGGCCCGACAGGAAACTATGGCTACACCTTC.

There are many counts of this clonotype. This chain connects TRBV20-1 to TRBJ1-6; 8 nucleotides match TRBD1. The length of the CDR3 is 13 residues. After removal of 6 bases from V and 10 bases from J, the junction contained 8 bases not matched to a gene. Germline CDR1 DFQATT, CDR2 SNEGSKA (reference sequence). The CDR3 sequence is CSAKDRVESPLHF. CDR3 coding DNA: TGCAGTGCAAAGGACAGGGTAGAATCACCCCTCCACTTT.

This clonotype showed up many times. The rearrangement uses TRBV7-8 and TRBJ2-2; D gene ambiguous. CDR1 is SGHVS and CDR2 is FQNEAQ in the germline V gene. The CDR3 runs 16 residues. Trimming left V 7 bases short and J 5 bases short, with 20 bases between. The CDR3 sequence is CASTPARLQTTGELFF. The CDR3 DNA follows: TGTGCCAGCACCCCGGCCCGATTACAGACTACCGGGGAGCTGTTTTTT. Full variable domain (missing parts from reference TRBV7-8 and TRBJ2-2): GAGVSQSPRYKVAKRGQDVALRCDPISGHVSLFWYQQALGQGPEFLTYFQNEAQLDKSGLPSDRFFAERPEGSVSTLKIQRTQQEDSAVYLCASTPARLQTTGELFFGEGSRLTVL.

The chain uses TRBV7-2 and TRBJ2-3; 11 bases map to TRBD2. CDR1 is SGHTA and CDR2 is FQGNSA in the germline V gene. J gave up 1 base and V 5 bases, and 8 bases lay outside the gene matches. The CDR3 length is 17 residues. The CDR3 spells CASSPLSGRDGTDTQYF. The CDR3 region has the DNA TGTGCCAGCAGCCCGCTTAGCGGGAGGGATGGCACAGATACGCAGTATTTT.

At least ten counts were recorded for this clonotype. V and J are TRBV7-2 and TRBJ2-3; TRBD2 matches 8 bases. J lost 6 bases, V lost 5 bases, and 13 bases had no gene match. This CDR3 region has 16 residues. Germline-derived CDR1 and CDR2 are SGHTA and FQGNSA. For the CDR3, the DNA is TGTGCCAGCAGCCCGAGAGCGGGAGAGAGGGGGGATACGCAGTATTTT. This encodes CASSPRAGERGDTQYF. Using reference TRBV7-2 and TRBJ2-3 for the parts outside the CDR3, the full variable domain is GAGVSQSPSNKVTEKGKDVELRCDPISGHTALYWYRQSLGQGLEFLIYFQGNSAPDKSGLPSDRFSAERTGGSVSTLTIQRTQQEDSAVYLCASSPRAGERGDTQYFGPGTRLTVL.

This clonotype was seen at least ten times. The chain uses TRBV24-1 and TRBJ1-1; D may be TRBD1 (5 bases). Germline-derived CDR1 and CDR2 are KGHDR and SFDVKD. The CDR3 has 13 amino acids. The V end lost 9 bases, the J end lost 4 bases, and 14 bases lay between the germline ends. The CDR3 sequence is CATGNTGGTEAFF. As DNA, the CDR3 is TGTGCCACCGGGAACACCGGGGGCACTGAAGCTTTCTTT.

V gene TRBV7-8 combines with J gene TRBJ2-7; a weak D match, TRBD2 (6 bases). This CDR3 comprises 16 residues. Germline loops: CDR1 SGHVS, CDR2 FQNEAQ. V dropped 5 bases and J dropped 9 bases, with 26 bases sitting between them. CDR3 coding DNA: TGTGCCAGCAGCCATCCGGAGGCGTTGCGGGAAGTTGGGCAGTACTTC. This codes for CASSHPEALREVGQYF.

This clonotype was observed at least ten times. Written as DNA, the CDR3 is TGCAGCGTTGGCCAACTAGCGGGAGGTGACGAGCAGTACTTC. Translated, it gives CSVGQLAGGDEQYF. This chain uses TRBV29-1 with TRBJ2-7; 12 bases are shared with TRBD2. V gave up 4 bases and J gave up 5 bases; unmatched junction bases: 6. Germline assignment: CDR1 SQVTM and CDR2 ANQGSEA. The CDR3 covers 14 residues.

This CDR3 reads CASSRRAPVTDTQYF. CDR3 bases: TGTGCCAGCAGTCGACGGGCCCCCGTTACAGATACGCAGTATTTT. This sequence joins TRBV6-1 and TRBJ2-3; D not certain. CDR1 and CDR2 (germline): MNHNS, SASEGT. There are 15 residues in the CDR3. Trimming shortened V by 5 bases and J by 3 bases, and 15 bases separated the two germline ends.

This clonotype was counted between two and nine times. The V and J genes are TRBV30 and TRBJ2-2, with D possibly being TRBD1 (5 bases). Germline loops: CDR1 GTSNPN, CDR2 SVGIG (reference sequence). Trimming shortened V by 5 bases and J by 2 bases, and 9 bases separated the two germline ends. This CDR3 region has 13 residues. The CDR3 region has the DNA TGTGCCTGGTATAGGGGAAACACCGGGGAGCTGTTTTTT. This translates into CAWYRGNTGELFF. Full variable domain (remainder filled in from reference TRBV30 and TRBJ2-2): SQTIHQWPATLVQPVGSPLSLECTVEGTSNPNLYWYRQAAGRGLQLLFYSVGIGQISSEVPQNLSASRPQDRQFILSSKKLLLSDSGFYLCAWYRGNTGELFFGEGSRLTVL.

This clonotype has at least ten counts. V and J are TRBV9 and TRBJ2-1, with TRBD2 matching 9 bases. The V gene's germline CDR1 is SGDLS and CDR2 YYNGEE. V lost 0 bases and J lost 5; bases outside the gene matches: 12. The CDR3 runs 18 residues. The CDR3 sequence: CASSVVGLAEMSNNEQFF. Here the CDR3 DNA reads TGTGCCAGCAGCGTAGTGGGACTAGCAGAGATGAGTAACAATGAGCAGTTCTTC.